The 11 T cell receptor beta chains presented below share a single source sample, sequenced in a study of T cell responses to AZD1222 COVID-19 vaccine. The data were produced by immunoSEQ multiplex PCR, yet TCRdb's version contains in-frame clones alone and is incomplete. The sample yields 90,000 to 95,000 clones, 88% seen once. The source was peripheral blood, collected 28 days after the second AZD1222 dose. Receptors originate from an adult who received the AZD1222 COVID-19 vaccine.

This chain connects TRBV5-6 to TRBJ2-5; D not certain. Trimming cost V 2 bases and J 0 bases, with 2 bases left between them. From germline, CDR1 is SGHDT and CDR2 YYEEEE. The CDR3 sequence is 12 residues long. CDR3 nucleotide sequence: TGTGCCAGCAGCTTTGACCAAGAGACCCAGTACTTC. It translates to CASSFDQETQYF.

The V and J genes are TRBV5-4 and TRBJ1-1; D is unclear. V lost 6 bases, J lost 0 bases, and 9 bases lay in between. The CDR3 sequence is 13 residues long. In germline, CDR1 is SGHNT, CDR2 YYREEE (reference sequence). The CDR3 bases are TGTGCCAGCATAGGGATCCTGAACACTGAAGCTTTCTTT. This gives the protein CASIGILNTEAFF. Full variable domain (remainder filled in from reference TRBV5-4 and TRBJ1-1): ETGVTQSPTHLIKTRGQQVTLRCSSQSGHNTVSWYQQALGQGPQFIFQYYREEENGRGNFPPRFSGLQFPNYSSELNVNALELDDSALYLCASIGILNTEAFFGQGTRLTVV.

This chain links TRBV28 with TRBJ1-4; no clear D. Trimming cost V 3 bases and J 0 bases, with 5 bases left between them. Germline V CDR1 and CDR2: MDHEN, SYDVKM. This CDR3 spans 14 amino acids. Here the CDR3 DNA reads TGTGCCAGCAGTTTTGACCCAACTAATGAAAAACTGTTTTTT. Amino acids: CASSFDPTNEKLFF.

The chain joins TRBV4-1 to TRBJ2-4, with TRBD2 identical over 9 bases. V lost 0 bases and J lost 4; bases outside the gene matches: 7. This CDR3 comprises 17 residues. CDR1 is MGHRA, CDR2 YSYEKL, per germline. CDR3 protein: CASSQDVLAGQKNIQYF. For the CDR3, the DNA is TGCGCCAGCAGCCAAGATGTCCTAGCGGGACAAAAAAACATTCAGTACTTC.

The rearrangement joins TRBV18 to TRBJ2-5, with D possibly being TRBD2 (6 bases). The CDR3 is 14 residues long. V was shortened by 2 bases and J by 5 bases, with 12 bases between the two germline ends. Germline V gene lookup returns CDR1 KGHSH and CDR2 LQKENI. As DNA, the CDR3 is TGTGCCAGCTCACCAGAGGGAGGTTGGGAGACCCAGTACTTC. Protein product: CASSPEGGWETQYF.

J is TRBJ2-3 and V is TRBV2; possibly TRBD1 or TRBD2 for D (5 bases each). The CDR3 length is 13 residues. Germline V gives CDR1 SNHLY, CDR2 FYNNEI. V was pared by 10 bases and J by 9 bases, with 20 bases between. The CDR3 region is CATNEGLKGTQYF. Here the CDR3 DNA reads TGTGCCACCAATGAGGGGTTGAAGGGAACGCAGTATTTT.

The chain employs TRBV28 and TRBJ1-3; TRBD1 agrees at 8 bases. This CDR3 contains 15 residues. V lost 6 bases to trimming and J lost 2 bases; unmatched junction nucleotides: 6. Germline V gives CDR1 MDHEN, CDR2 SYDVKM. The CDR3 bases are TGTGCCAGCAGCAGCGACAGGGGTGCTGGAAACACCATATATTTT. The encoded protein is CASSSDRGAGNTIYF.

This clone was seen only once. CDR3 protein: CASSFGLSQETQYF. For the CDR3, the DNA is TGTGCCAGCAGCTTCGGACTCTCCCAAGAGACCCAGTACTTC. V is TRBV11-2 and J is TRBJ2-5; D possibly corresponds to TRBD2 (5 bases). Germline V gene sequence: CDR1 SGHAT, CDR2 FQNNGV. The V gene lost 3 bases and the J gene lost 1 base, with 9 bases spanning the gap. The CDR3 length is 14 residues.

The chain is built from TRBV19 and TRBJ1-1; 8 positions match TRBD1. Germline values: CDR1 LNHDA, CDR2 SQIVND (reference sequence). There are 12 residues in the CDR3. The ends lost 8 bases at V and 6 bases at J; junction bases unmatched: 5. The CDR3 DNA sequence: TGTGCCAGTCAGGGGGCATTCGCTGAAGCTTTCTTT. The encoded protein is CASQGAFAEAFF.

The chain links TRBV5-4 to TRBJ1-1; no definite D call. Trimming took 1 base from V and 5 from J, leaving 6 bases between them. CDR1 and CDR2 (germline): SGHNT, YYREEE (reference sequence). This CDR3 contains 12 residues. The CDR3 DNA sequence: TGTGCCAGCAGCTTGCGGGGTACTGAAGCTTTCTTT. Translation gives CASSLRGTEAFF.

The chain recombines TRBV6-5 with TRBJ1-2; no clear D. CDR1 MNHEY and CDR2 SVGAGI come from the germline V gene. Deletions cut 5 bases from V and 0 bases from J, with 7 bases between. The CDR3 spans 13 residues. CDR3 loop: CASSLTSNYGYTF. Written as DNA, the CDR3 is TGTGCCAGCAGTCTGACATCTAACTATGGCTACACCTTC.